A selection of T cell receptor beta chains follows, all from one sample in a study of T cells in localized non-small cell lung cancer. Clones were sequenced by immunoSEQ multiplex PCR, and TCRdb holds only the in-frame ones, with some missing. The repertoire holds roughly 28,000 clones, with 75% to 90% as singletons. Material: peripheral blood, obtained before any cancer treatment. All receptors come from a woman aged 35 to 69 with stage I lung adenocarcinoma. Both conserved end residues are part of each CDR3. The order of the fields is V gene, D gene, clone size, J gene, CDR3 DNA, CDR3 protein. A D gene is named only where the DNA matches it firmly. Only some rows state a clone size, as once, few, many or a class for expanded clones.

>TRBV27|TRBD1|.|TRBJ2-7
TGTGCCAGTGGAGGTTTAGCAGGGGGCCTCGACGAGCAGTACTTC
CASGGLAGGLDEQYF
>TRBV6-1|.|.|TRBJ1-6
TGTGCCAGCAGTGAAAAGGGGCAGGGCCTTTTTAATTCACCCCTCCACTTT
CASSEKGQGLFNSPLHF
>TRBV7-8|.|few|TRBJ1-2
TGTGCCAGCAGCCTTTGGGATGGCTACACCTTC
CASSLWDGYTF
>TRBV10-3|TRBD2|once|TRBJ2-7
TGTGCCATCAGTGGCGGGGGGCCCAACTCCTACGAGCAGTACTTC
CAISGGGPNSYEQYF
>TRBV18|TRBD1|once|TRBJ1-1
TGTGCCAGCTCACCGGGACAGGGGAACACTGAAGCTTTCTTT
CASSPGQGNTEAFF
>TRBV4-3|TRBD1|.|TRBJ1-2
TGCGCCAGCAGCCAAGGGGGATTGGAGGGACAGTTTGGCCCCCGGAGCTATGGCTACACCTTC
CASSQGGLEGQFGPRSYGYTF
>TRBV6-5|.|.|TRBJ2-4
TGTGCCAGCAGTCAGCAGGGGACAAACATTCAGTACTTC
CASSQQGTNIQYF
>TRBV7-2|.|once|TRBJ2-5
TGTGCCAGCAGCTTAGGGGCAGGGTGGGCAGGAGAGACCCAGTACTTC
CASSLGAGWAGETQYF
>TRBV7-7|.|.|TRBJ2-1
TGTGCCAGCAGCCCCCTAGGCTCCTACAATGAGCAGTTCTTC
CASSPLGSYNEQFF
>TRBV18|.|.|TRBJ2-3
TGTGCCAGCTCACTTTGCACCGTCCGAATGGACGCGTGTCCGCAGTATTTT
CASSLCTVRMDACPQYF
>TRBV29-1|.|once|TRBJ1-1
TGCAGCGTTGCAGAGGCCCTTACTGAAGCTTTCTTT
CSVAEALTEAFF
>TRBV6-5|.|.|TRBJ1-2
TGTGCCAGCAGTAGACGGGCTAACTATGGCTACACCTTC
CASSRRANYGYTF
>TRBV5-6|TRBD1|few|TRBJ1-1
TGTGCCATTTCGAGAAGGGGGCTCACTGAAGCTTTCTTT
CAISRRGLTEAFF
>TRBV2|.|.|TRBJ1-5
TGTGCCAGCAGCGGACAAGGCCCGCGGCAGCCCCAGCATTTT
CASSGQGPRQPQHF
>TRBV30|TRBD1|.|TRBJ1-2
TGTGCCTGGAGTGTGTCAGGGGGAAATGGCTACACCTTC
CAWSVSGGNGYTF
>TRBV15|.|.|TRBJ2-1
TGTGCCACCAGCAGTGGGGAACTCCTTTCCTACAATGAGCAGTTCTTC
CATSSGELLSYNEQFF
>TRBV28|.|.|TRBJ1-5
TGTGCCAGCAGTTTTGGATCACAGCGGCCCCAGCATTTT
CASSFGSQRPQHF
>TRBV29-1|.|.|TRBJ2-3
TGCAGCGTTGCGCCGGGGGGCACAGATACGCAGTATTTT
CSVAPGGTDTQYF
>TRBV7-9|TRBD1|.|TRBJ2-7
TGTGCCAGCAGCTTACCCCAGGGGGCCCCGACCTACGAGCAGTACTTC
CASSLPQGAPTYEQYF
>TRBV6-6|.|.|TRBJ1-2
TGTGCCAGCAGCCCGCAGCCACGCCGGTCCGGCTACACCTTC
CASSPQPRRSGYTF
>TRBV5-1|TRBD2|.|TRBJ2-5
TGCGCCAGCAGCTTGGATGGGACTAGCCAAGAGACCCAGTACTTC
CASSLDGTSQETQYF
>TRBV29-1|TRBD1|.|TRBJ2-2
TGCAGCTTTAGGCAGGGGGCGTCGAACACCGGGGAGCTGTTTTTT
CSFRQGASNTGELFF